This T cell receptor (beta chain) is from a study of beta chain features in type 1 diabetes. Sort purity for all populations was recorded as exceeding 98%. Reverse transcription of all isolated RNA meant that expressed TCRB transcripts were sequenced. Sequencing of naive, central memory and regulatory T cell samples gave an average of roughly 3.6 million reads. Clones were sequenced by immunoSEQ multiplex PCR, and TCRdb holds only the in-frame ones, with some missing. The sample consists of a few hundred thousand clones, about 10% of them appearing once. Overall study results and limits: A closer apparent resemblance between naive, central memory and Treg TCRB repertoires was seen in patients than in healthy donors. HLA effects on TCRB rearrangement stayed unresolved here.

V was cut by 5 bases and J by 15 bases, with 13 bases left in between. The germline gives CDR1 MDHEN, CDR2 SYDVKM. The CDR3 has 11 residues. A few counts support this clone. Its antigen is undetermined. This rearrangement joins TRBV28 to TRBJ2-2; tentative D call: TRBD1 (6 bases). The TCR originated in a woman in her twenties or thirties in good health. Input material: naive CD4+ T cells from blood. This chain's CDR3 is CASSRTGKVFF. DNA for the CDR3: TGTGCCAGCAGTAGAACAGGGAAGGTGTTTTTT. Filled out from reference TRBV28 and TRBJ2-2, the complete variable domain reads DVKVTQSSRYLVKRTGEKVFLECVQDMDHENMFWYRQDPGLGLRLIYFSYDVKMKEKGDIPEGYSVSREKKERFSLILESASTNQTSMYLCASSRTGKVFFGEGSRLTVL.